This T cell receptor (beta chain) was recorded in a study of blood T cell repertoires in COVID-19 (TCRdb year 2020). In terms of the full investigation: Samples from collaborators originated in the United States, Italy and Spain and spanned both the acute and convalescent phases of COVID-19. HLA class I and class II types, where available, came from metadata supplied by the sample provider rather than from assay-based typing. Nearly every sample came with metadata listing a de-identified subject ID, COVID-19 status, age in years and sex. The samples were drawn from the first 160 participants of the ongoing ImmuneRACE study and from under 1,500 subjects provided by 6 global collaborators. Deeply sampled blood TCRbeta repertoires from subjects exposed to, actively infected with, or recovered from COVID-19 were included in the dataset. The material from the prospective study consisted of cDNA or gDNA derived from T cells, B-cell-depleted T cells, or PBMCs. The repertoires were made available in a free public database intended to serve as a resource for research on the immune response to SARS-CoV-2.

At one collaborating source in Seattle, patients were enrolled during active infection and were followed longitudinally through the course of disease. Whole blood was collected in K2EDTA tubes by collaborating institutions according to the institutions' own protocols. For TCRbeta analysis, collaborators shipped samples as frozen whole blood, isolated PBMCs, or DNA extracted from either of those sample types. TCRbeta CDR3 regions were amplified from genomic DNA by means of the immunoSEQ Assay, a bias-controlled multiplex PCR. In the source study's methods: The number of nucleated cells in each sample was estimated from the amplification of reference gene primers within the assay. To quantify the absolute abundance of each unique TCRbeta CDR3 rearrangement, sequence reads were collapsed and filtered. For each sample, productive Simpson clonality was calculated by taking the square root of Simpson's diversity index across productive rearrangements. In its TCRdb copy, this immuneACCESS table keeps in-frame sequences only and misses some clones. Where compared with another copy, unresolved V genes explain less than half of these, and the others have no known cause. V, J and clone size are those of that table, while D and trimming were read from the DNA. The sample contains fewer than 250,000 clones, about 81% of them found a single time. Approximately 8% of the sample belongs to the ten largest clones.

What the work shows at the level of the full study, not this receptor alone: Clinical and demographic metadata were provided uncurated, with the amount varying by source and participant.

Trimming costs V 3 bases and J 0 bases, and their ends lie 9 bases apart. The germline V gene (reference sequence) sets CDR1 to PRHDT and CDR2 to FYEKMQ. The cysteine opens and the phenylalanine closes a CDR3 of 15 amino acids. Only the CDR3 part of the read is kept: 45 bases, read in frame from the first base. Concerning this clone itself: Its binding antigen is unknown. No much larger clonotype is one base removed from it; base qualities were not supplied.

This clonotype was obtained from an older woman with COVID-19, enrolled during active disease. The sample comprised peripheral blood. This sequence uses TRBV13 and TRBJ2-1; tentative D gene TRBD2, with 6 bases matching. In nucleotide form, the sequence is TGTGCCAGCAGCTTTCTGACTAGCTCCTACAATGAGCAGTTCTTC. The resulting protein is CASSFLTSSYNEQFF.